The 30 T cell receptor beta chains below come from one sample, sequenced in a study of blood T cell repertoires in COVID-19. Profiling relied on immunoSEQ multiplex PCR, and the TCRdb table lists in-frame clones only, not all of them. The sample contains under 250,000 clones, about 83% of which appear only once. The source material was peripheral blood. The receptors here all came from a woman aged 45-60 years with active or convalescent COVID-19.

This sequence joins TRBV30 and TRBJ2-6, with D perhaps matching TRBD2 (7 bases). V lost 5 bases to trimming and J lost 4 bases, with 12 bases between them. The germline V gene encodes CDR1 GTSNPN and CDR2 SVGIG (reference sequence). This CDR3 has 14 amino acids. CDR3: CAWAQGGGANVLTF. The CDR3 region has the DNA TGTGCCTGGGCACAGGGAGGGGGGGCCAACGTCCTGACTTTC.

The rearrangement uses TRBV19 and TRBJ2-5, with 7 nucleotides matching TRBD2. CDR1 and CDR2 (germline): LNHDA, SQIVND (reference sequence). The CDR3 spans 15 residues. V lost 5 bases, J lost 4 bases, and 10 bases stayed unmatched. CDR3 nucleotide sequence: TGTGCCAGTAGTCTGACGGGGGGAGTTGGAGAGACCCAGTACTTC. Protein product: CASSLTGGVGETQYF.

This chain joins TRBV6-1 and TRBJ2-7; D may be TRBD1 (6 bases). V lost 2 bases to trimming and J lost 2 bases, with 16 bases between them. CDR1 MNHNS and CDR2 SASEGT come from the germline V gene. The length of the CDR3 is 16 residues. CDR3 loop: CASSETVVQGPYEQYV. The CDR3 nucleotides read TGTGCCAGCAGTGAAACGGTCGTTCAGGGGCCCTACGAGCAGTACGTC.

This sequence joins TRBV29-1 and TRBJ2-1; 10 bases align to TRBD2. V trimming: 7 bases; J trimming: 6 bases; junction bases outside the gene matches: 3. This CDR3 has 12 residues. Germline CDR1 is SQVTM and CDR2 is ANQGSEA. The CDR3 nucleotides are TGCAGCGCCGAGCGGGGGGGCAATGAGCAGTTCTTC. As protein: CSAERGGNEQFF.

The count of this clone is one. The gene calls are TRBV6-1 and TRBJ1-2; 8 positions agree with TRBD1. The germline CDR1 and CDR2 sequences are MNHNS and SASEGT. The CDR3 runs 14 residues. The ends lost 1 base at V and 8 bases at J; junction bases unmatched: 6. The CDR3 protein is CASSEGQGWEGYTF. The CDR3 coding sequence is TGTGCCAGCAGTGAAGGACAGGGGTGGGAAGGCTACACCTTC.

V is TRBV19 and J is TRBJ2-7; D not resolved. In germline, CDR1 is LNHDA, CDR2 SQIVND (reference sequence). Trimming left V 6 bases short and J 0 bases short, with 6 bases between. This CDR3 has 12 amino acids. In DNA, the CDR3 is TGTGCCAGTAGCAGGAACTCCTACGAGCAGTACTTC. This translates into CASSRNSYEQYF.

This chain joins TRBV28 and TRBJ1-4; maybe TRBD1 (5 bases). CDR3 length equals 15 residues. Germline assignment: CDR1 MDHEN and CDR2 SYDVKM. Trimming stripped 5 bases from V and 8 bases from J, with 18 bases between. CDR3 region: CASSPPGQGGEKLFF. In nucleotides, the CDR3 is TGTGCCAGCAGTCCCCCCGGGCAGGGAGGAGAAAAACTGTTTTTT.

In nucleotides, the CDR3 is TGTGCCAGCAGTGAAGCGGCCCAGGGAGAAAAACTGTTTTTT. It translates to CASSEAAQGEKLFF. The rearrangement links TRBV2 to TRBJ1-4, with D perhaps matching TRBD1 (5 bases). The CDR3 is made up of 14 amino acids. The germline gives CDR1 SNHLY, CDR2 FYNNEI. V was cut by 0 bases and J by 8 bases, with 10 bases left in between. Combining the CDR3 with reference TRBV2 and TRBJ1-4 gives the whole variable domain EPEVTQTPSHQVTQMGQEVILRCVPISNHLYFYWYRQILGQKVEFLVSFYNNEISEKSEIFDDQFSVERPDGSNFTLKIRSTKLEDSAMYFCASSEAAQGEKLFFGSGTQLSVL.

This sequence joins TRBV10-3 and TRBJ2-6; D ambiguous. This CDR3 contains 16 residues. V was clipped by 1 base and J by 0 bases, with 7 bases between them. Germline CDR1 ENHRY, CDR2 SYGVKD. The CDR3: CAISEWAYSGANVLTF. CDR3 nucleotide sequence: TGTGCCATCAGTGAGTGGGCGTACTCTGGGGCCAACGTCCTGACTTTC.

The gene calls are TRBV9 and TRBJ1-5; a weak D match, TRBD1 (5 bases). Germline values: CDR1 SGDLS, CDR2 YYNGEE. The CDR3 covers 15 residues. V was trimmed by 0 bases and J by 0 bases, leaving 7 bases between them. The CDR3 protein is CASSVGTHSNQPQHF. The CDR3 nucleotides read TGTGCCAGCAGCGTAGGGACACATAGCAATCAGCCCCAGCATTTT.

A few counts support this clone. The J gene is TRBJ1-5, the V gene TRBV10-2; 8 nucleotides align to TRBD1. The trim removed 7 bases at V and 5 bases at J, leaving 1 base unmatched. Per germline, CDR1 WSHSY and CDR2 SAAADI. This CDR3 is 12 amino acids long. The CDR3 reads CASKQGDQPQHF. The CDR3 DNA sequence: TGCGCCAGCAAACAGGGGGATCAGCCCCAGCATTTT.

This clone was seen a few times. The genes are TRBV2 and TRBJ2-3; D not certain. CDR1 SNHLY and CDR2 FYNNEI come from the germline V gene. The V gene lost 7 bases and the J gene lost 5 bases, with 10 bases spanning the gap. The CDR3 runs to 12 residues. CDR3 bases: TGTGCCAGCACGAGACTGGGAGATACGCAGTATTTT. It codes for CASTRLGDTQYF.

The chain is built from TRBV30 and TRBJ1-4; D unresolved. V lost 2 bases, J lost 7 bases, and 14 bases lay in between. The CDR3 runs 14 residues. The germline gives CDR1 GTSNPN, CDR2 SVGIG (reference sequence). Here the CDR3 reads CAWSSPGSGEKLFF. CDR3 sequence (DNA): TGTGCCTGGAGTTCGCCGGGAAGCGGTGAAAAACTGTTTTTT.

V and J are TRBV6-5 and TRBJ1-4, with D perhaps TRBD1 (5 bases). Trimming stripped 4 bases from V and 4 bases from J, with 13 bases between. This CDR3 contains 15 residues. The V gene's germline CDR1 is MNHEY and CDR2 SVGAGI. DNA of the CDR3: TGTGCCAGCAGTTCCTCCCGACAGAGTAATGAAAAACTGTTTTTT. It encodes CASSSSRQSNEKLFF.

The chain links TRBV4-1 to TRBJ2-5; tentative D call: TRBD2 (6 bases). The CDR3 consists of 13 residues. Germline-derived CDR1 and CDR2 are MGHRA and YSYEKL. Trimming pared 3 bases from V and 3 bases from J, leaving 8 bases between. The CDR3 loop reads CASSHPGEETQYF. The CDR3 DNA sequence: TGCGCCAGCAGCCACCCGGGGGAAGAGACCCAGTACTTC.

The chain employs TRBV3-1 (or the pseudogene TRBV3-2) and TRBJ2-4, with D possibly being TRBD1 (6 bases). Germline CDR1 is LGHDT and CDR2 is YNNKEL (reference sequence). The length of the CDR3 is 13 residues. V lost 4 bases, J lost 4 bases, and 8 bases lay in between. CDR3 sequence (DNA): TGTGCCAGCAGCCTTGGACAGAAAAACATTCAGTACTTC. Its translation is CASSLGQKNIQYF.

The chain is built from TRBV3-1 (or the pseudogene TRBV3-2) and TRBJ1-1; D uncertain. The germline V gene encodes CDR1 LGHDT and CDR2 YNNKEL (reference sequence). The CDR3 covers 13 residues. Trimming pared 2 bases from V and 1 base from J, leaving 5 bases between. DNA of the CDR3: TGTGCCAGCAGCCAATCAGAGAACACTGAAGCTTTCTTT. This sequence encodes CASSQSENTEAFF.

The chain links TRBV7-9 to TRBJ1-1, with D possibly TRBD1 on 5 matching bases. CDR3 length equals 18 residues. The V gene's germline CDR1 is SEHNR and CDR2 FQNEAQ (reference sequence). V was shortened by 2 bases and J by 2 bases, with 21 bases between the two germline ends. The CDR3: CASSLSVITQEDNTEAFF. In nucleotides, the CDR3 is TGTGCCAGCAGCTTAAGTGTTATAACACAGGAAGACAACACTGAAGCTTTCTTT. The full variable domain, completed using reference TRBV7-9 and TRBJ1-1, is DTGVSQNPRHKITKRGQNVTFRCDPISEHNRLYWYRQTLGQGPEFLTYFQNEAQLEKSRLLSDRFSAERPKGSFSTLEIQRTEQGDSAMYLCASSLSVITQEDNTEAFFGQGTRLTVV.

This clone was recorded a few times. For the CDR3, the DNA is TGTGCCAGCAGCCCATGGGACAGGGATGGGGACACTGAAGCTTTCTTT. Amino acids: CASSPWDRDGDTEAFF. The chain carries TRBV7-9 and TRBJ1-1; TRBD1 aligns across 9 bases. V was pared by 5 bases and J by 3 bases, with 10 bases of the junction left unmatched. Per germline, CDR1 SEHNR and CDR2 FQNEAQ (reference sequence). The CDR3 is made up of 16 amino acids.

CDR3 DNA: TGTGCCAGCAGCTTGGAGACAGGGGGCCTCGATGGCTACACCTTC. It encodes CASSLETGGLDGYTF. The V and J genes are TRBV5-6 and TRBJ1-2, with TRBD1 identical over 10 bases. J lost 6 bases, V lost 0 bases, and 5 bases had no gene match. Germline CDR1 SGHDT, CDR2 YYEEEE. This CDR3 is 15 amino acids long.

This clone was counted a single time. The CDR3 here is CASSQGAGSGETQYF. Written as DNA, the CDR3 is TGTGCCAGCAGCCAAGGGGCGGGGAGTGGAGAGACCCAGTACTTC. The V and J genes are TRBV3-1 (or the pseudogene TRBV3-2) and TRBJ2-5, with D maybe TRBD2 (6 bases). Germline V gene lookup returns CDR1 LGHDT and CDR2 YNNKEL (reference sequence). The V gene lost 1 base and the J gene lost 4 bases, with 13 bases spanning the gap. The CDR3 consists of 15 residues.

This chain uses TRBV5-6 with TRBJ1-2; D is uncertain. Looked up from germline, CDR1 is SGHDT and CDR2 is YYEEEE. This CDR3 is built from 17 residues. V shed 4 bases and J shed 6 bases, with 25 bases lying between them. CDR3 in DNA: TGTGCCAGCAGCCCCCTGACGGGGAGGGTGCAATCGGATGGCTACACCTTC. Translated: CASSPLTGRVQSDGYTF.

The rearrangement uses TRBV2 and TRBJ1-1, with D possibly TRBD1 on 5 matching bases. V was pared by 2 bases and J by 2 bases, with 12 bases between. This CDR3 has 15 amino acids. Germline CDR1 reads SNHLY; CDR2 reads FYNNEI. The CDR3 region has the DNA TGTGCCAGCAGTGAATCGGGGGTCGGAAACACTGAAGCTTTCTTT. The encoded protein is CASSESGVGNTEAFF.

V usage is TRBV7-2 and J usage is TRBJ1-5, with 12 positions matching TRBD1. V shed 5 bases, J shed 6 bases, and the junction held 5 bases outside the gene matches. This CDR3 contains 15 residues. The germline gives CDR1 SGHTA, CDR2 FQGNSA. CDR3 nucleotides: TGTGCCAGCAGCCTCCGGGACAGGGGGCTTCAGCCCCAGCATTTT. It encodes CASSLRDRGLQPQHF.

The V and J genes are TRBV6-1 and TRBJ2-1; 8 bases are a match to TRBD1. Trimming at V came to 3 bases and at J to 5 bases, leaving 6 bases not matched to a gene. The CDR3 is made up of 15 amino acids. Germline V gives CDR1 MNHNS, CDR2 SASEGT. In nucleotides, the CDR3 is TGTGCCAGCAGTGACCCGGGACAGGCGAACAATGAGCAGTTCTTC. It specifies CASSDPGQANNEQFF.

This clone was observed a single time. The chain's CDR3 is CATSSGAFAYNEQFF. The DNA of the CDR3 is TGTGCCACAAGTTCAGGGGCCTTCGCCTACAATGAGCAGTTCTTC. The genes are TRBV24-1 and TRBJ2-1; a weak D match, TRBD1 (6 bases). Trimming removed 10 bases at V and 2 bases at J, with 17 bases between. This CDR3 has 15 amino acids. Per the germline V gene, CDR1 is KGHDR and CDR2 is SFDVKD.

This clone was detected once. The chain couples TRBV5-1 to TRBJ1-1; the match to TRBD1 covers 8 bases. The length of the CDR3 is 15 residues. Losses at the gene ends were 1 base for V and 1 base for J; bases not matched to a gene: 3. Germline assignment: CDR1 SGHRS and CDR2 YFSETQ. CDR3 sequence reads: CASSLPGTGNTEAFF. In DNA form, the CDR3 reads TGCGCCAGCAGCTTGCCCGGGACAGGGAACACTGAAGCTTTCTTT. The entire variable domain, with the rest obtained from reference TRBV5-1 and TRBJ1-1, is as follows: KAGVTQTPRYLIKTRGQQVTLSCSPISGHRSVSWYQQTPGQGLQFLFEYFSETQRNKGNFPGRFSGRQFSNSRSEMNVSTLELGDSALYLCASSLPGTGNTEAFFGQGTRLTVV.

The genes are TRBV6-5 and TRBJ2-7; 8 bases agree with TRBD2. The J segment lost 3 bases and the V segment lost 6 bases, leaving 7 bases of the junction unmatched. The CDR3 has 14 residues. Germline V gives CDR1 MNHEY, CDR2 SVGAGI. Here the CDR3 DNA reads TGTGCCAGCAGACGAACTAGCGGATACTACGAGCAGTACTTC. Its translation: CASRRTSGYYEQYF.

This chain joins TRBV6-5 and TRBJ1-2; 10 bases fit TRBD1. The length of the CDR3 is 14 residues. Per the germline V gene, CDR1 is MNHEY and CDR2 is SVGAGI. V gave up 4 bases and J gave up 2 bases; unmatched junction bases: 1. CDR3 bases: TGTGCCAGCAGTTTGGGACAGGGGAACTATGGCTACACCTTC. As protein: CASSLGQGNYGYTF.

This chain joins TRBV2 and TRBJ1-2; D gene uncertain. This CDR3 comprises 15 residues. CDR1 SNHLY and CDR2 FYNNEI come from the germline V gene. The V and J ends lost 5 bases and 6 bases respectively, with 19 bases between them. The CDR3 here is CASSPPSTEKHGYTF. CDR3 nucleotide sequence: TGTGCCAGCAGTCCCCCTTCGACGGAGAAACATGGCTACACCTTC. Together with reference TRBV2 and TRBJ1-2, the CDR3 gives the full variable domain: EPEVTQTPSHQVTQMGQEVILRCVPISNHLYFYWYRQILGQKVEFLVSFYNNEISEKSEIFDDQFSVERPDGSNFTLKIRSTKLEDSAMYFCASSPPSTEKHGYTFGSGTRLTVV.